Listed below are T cell receptor beta chains from one sample, sequenced in a study of blood T cells in healthy people across ages. TCRdb reprocessed the 5' RACE reads with MiXCR, giving one entry per CDR3 protein. The repertoire consists of 1 million or so distinct CDR3 sequences, with 40% to 55% occurring once and the leading ten covering approximately 17%. Source material: blood. The receptors stem from an older woman in good health. CDR3s include the opening cysteine and the closing phenylalanine or tryptophan.

V: TRBV10-3
J: TRBJ2-3
CDR3: CAIRTSGITDTQYF

V: TRBV5-6
J: TRBJ2-7
CDR3: CASSSPHRGTYEQYF

V: TRBV4-1
J: TRBJ2-7
CDR3: CASSLRFTYEQYF

V: TRBV27
J: TRBJ2-6
CDR3: CASKGAGTSGANVLTF

V: TRBV20-1
J: TRBJ2-7
CDR3: CSARWDSPPYEQYF

V: TRBV20-1
J: TRBJ2-7
CDR3: CSALGTFGSYEQYF

V: TRBV5-1
J: TRBJ2-5
CDR3: CASSPSGPHHEQYF

V: TRBV20-1
J: TRBJ2-7
CDR3: CSARDPRGVISHEQYF

V: TRBV6-5
J: TRBJ2-3
CDR3: CASSRTSGSQREYF

V: TRBV7-9
J: TRBJ2-1
CDR3: CTSSRTSVRLYNEQFF

V: TRBV20-1
J: TRBJ2-4
CDR3: CSARERLNENIQYF

V: TRBV29-1
J: TRBJ2-7
CDR3: CSVGGGPAYEQYF

V: TRBV20-1
J: TRBJ1-5
CDR3: CSAGRGGGSNQPQHF

V: TRBV7-2
J: TRBJ2-5
CDR3: CASSYPLREQYF

V: TRBV6-6
J: TRBJ2-3
CDR3: CASSYLGGRGKDTQYF

V: TRBV6-6
J: TRBJ1-2
CDR3: CASSYSEQGLYYGYTF

V: TRBV29-1
J: TRBJ1-2
CDR3: CSVLFPEVGYGYTF

V: TRBV2
J: .
CDR3: CASSTSGSRGPEQYF

V: TRBV20-1
J: TRBJ2-7
CDR3: CSADWTGGKYEQYF

V: TRBV29-1
J: TRBJ2-5
CDR3: CSVEDRDRGEETQYF

V: TRBV29-1
J: .
CDR3: CGVVSGRVYNEQYF

V: TRBV7-2
J: TRBJ2-7
CDR3: CASSLVVEQYF

V: TRBV18
J: TRBJ2-7
CDR3: CASSSTGTAQYF

V: TRBV2
J: TRBJ2-1
CDR3: CASRPTSGYNEQFF

V: TRBV29-1
J: TRBJ2-5
CDR3: CSARAIETQYF

V: TRBV7-8
J: TRBJ2-1
CDR3: CASSRRMWERSVSYNEQFF

V: TRBV21-1
J: TRBJ2-7
CDR3: CASSKAYRGGNSSYEQYF

V: TRBV6-1
J: TRBJ2-3
CDR3: CASSSRDGEDTQYF

V: TRBV7-9
J: TRBJ2-1
CDR3: CASSLGSFSGRSYDEQFF

V: TRBV4-2
J: TRBJ2-7
CDR3: CASSHKDSHRDEQYF

V: TRBV2
J: TRBJ1-4
CDR3: CASIGGLASNEKLFF

V: TRBV7-8
J: TRBJ2-3
CDR3: CASSFNFATDTQYF

V: TRBV12-3/TRBV12-4
J: TRBJ1-2
CDR3: CASSQRTGGHYGYTF

V: TRBV10-2
J: TRBJ2-7
CDR3: CASSEPGVLRLNEQYF

V: TRBV12-3/TRBV12-4
J: TRBJ2-5
CDR3: CASSLYRDQETRYF

V: TRBV7-7
J: TRBJ2-5
CDR3: CASSLGLAQRRETQYF

V: TRBV4-1
J: TRBJ2-7
CDR3: CASSQDPRTSGRASYEQYF

V: TRBV3-1
J: TRBJ2-7
CDR3: CASSQERGRSTYEQYF

V: TRBV6-5
J: TRBJ2-7
CDR3: CASSYAGTLSYEQYF

V: TRBV30
J: TRBJ2-2
CDR3: CAWSASNTGELFF

V: TRBV20-1
J: TRBJ2-1
CDR3: CSARDKRAGGIYNEQFF